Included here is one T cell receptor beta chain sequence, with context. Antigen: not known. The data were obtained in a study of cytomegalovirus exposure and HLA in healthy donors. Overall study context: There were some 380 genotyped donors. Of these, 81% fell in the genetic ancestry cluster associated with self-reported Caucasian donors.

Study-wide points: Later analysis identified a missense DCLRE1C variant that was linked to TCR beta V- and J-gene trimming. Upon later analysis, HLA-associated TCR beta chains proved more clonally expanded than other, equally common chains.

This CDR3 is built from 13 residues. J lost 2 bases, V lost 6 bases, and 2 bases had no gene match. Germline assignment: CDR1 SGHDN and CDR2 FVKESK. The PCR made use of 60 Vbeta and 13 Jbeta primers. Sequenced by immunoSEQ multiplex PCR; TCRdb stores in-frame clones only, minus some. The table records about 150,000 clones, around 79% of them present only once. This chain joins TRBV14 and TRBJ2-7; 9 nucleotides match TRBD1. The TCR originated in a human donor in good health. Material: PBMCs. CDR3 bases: TGTGCCAGCAGGGGGACAGGGACCTACGAGCAGTACTTC. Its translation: CASRGTGTYEQYF.